This T cell receptor (beta chain) was obtained from a study of OX40 agonist ivuxolimab in advanced cancers. Whole-study context: Patients were treated with ivuxolimab, an agonistic anti-OX40 (CD134) antibody.

V shed 0 bases, J shed 2 bases, and the junction held 9 bases outside the gene matches. Germline CDR1 is SGDLS and CDR2 is YYNGEE. The length of the CDR3 is 18 residues. The table came from immunoSEQ multiplex PCR; TCRdb's copy has only in-frame clones and leaves some out. The sample lists approximately 92,000 clones; roughly four fifths were seen once. As to this clone: What it binds is not known.

Study-wide results and caveats: At 0.1 to 3.0 mg/kg and by week 6, CD4+ and CD8+ T cells in the blood had expanded clonally. Normalized T-cell clonal expansion was also low in a subset of nonresponders.

Sequencing was performed on CD4+ or CD8+ T cells sorted from blood, taken in a trial of the OX40 agonist ivuxolimab. V is TRBV9 and J is TRBJ2-7; 12 bases line up with TRBD2. This sequence originates from an adult with an advanced solid tumor such as melanoma, head and neck, liver or kidney cancer. The CDR3 DNA follows: TGTGCCAGCAGCGTAGGTTTAGGGACTAGCGGGTCCACCTACGAGCAGTACTTC. Translating gives CASSVGLGTSGSTYEQYF.